The entry below gives a single T cell receptor (beta chain) sequence along with its context. Its specificity is unknown. Losses at the gene ends were 2 bases for V and 10 bases for J; bases not matched to a gene: 10. Per the germline V gene, CDR1 is GTSNPN and CDR2 is SVGIG (reference sequence). This CDR3 has 15 amino acids. The sample comes from a study of beta chain features in type 1 diabetes. Findings and caveats of the study: All four CD4+ subsets of Type 1 diabetes patients contained TCRB CDR3s that were moderately but significantly shorter.

Expressed TCRB transcripts got sequenced, as all isolated RNA was reverse transcribed. Sequencing was performed with immunoSEQ multiplex PCR; in TCRdb, only in-frame clones are kept and a portion is missing. This sample has 640,000 or so clones; around an eighth occur once, and the top ten carry 0.022%. The rearrangement uses TRBV30 and TRBJ1-6, with TRBD1 matching 8 bases. This TCR was recovered from a man between 18 and 29 years old with type 1 diabetes. The sample comprised naive CD4+ T cells from blood. CDR3 protein: CAWSILAGGASPLHF. Here the CDR3 DNA reads TGTGCCTGGAGTATTTTGGCAGGGGGCGCCTCACCCCTCCACTTT.